This TCR beta chain emerged from a study of circulating CD8 cells and anti-PD-1 response in melanoma. Study as a whole: Anti-PD-1 was first-line therapy for about 50% of the 13 patients. General study results and limits: Peptide assays on expanded sorted subsets replaced tumor-based reactivity testing. Previously treated and treatment-naive patients were pooled together. Subset repertoires were largely private at M1, with under 7% shared.

TCR libraries were prepared from around 15 ng of total RNA with the QIAseq Immune Repertoire TCR panel. TCRdb reprocessed the reads with MiXCR, giving one entry per CDR3 protein. The table includes about 400 distinct CDR3 sequences, roughly 6.8% detected once. Four subsets defined by PD-1 and/or TIGIT were sorted from live CD3+CD8+TCRalphabeta+ cells. This CDR3 is 14 amino acids long. The ends were cut back, 5 bases at V and 3 bases at J, with 14 bases in the middle. Germline-derived CDR1 and CDR2 are SNHLY and FYNNEI. This clonotype is classed as medium-sized. Antigen: not known. The source was CD8+ T cells from PBMCs, collected at baseline or after one month of anti-PD-1 therapy (not recorded which). The sequence derives from a human donor with melanoma. The V gene is TRBV2, the J gene TRBJ2-7, with D tentatively TRBD1 (6 bases). For the CDR3, the DNA is TGTGCCAGCAGTCCTTTCCTGGACAGCTACGAGCAGTACTTC. This codes for CASSPFLDSYEQYF.